The text below deals with one T cell receptor (beta chain). Only one count was recorded for this clone. Its antigen is unknown. Per-nucleotide qualities are absent, and no much larger clonotype sits a single base away. On a MiSeq, deep resolution sequencing aimed for a depth between 1 in 1 million and 1 in 200,000 T cells, with each clonotype covered 10x on average. The immunoSEQ hsTCRB Kit was used to generate the TCR beta libraries. The original pipeline was this. Data were analyzed with ImmunoSEQ Data Assistant and ImmunoSEQ Analyzer, with V, D and J genes assigned per IMGT definitions. Clonality was computed as one minus normalized Shannon entropy of productive rearrangement frequencies, ranging from 0 to 1. Only overrepresented clonotypes making up at least 0.05% of the repertoire of each patient were included in the public clonotype analysis. About a dozen age-matched healthy donor repertoires from immuneACCESS served as clonality controls. TCRdb limited this immuneACCESS table to in-frame rearrangements with V and J called. A share of clones is missing; checked studies link under half to unresolved V genes, and the rest is unexplained. V, J and clone size reflect that table, while D and trimming were determined from the DNA. Recorded for this sample are some 61,000 clones; about 64% of them occurred a single time. Together, the top ten hold under 6% of the sample.

These data come from a study of cytotoxic CD8 clonotypes in ibrutinib-treated CLL (dated by TCRdb to the early 2020s). Background for the entire study: The cohort was composed of some twelve relapsed/refractory and about 15 treatment-naive patients; IGHV unmutated status was identified in 17 to 18 patients. All remission and progressive disease samples were collected while patients were still receiving ibrutinib. Partial responses were observed in approximately 24 patients and complete responses in 2; after a median follow-up of around 68 months, remission was maintained in 15 or so patients and progression was observed in about twelve. Longitudinal samples were obtainable from about 30% of the roughly 90 participants in the trial. Cryopreserved peripheral blood mononuclear cells were obtained before treatment, at response, and at either sustained remission or disease progression. Response samples were taken after a median of about a year on treatment, ranging from roughly 6 to 36 months. On average, each sample yielded roughly 250,000 productive templates and 94,082 productive rearrangements.

The CDR3 numbers 15 residues from cysteine through phenylalanine. Only the CDR3 part of the read is kept: 45 bases, read in frame from the first base. V drops 4 bases and J drops 9 bases, leaving 19 bases in between. According to the germline V gene, CDR1 reads SGDLS and CDR2 reads YYNGEE. Study-level results and caveats: Baseline clonality exceeded that of age-matched healthy donors and correlated strongly with circulating CD8+ T-cell counts. Clonality increased at ibrutinib response, stayed stable in sustained remission, and fell back toward baseline at progression. Public clonotypes were rare and either contracted or stayed stable during treatment, and the rise in clonality at ibrutinib response reflected the expansion of private clonotypes. Sustained-remission and progressing patients did not have matched sampling times, and lymph node repertoires were not examined.

Interpreted using the paper, the time point label stands for: eleven to twelve months on ibrutinib. Roughly 1.8 micrograms of genomic DNA were extracted from cryopreserved PBMCs for TCR beta library preparation. Longitudinal blood samples from CLL patients on ibrutinib monotherapy were analyzed using high-throughput TCR beta sequencing. The patients were enrolled in a single-center, open-label phase 2 trial of ibrutinib monotherapy. The starting material was PBMCs, obtained after 12 months of ibrutinib treatment. The V and J genes are TRBV9 and TRBJ1-4, and possibly TRBD1, on 5 matching bases. The TCR originated in a human donor with chronic lymphocytic leukemia. The CDR3 is CASSSQGAEGKKLFF. The nucleotides read TGTGCCAGCAGCTCCCAGGGCGCGGAGGGGAAAAAACTGTTTTTT.